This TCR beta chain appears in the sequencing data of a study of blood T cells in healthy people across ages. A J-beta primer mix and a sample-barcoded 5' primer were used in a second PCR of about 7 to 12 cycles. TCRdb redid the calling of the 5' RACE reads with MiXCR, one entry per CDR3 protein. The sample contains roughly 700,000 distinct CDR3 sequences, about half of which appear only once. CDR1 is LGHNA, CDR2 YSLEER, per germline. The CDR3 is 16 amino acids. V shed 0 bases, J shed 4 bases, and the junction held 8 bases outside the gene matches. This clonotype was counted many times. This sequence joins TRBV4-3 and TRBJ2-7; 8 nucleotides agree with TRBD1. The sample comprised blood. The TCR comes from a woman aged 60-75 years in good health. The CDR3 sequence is CASSQDLPGGSYEQYF. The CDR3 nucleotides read TGCGCCAGCAGCCAAGACCTCCCAGGGGGCTCTTACGAGCAGTACTTC.